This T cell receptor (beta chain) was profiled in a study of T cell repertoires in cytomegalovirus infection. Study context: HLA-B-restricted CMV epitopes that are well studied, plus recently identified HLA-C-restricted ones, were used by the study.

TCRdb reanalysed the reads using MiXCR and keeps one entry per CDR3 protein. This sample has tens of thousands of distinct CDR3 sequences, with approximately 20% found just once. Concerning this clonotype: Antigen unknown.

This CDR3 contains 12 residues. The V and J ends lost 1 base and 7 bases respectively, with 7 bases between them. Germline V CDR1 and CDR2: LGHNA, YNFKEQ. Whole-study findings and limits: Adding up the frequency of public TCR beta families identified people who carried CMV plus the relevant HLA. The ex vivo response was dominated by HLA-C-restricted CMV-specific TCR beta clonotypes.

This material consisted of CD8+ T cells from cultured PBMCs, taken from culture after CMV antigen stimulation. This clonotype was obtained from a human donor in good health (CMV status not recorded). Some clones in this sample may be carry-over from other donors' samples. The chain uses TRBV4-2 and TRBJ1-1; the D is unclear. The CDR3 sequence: CASSQGGSEAFF. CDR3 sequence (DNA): TGTGCCAGCAGCCAAGGCGGCAGTGAAGCTTTCTTT.